These 9 T cell receptor beta chains were all obtained from the same sample, sequenced in a study of shared clonotypes between healthy human individuals. The protocol was immunoSEQ multiplex PCR, while the TCRdb copy is restricted to in-frame clones and leaves out a portion. The sample records some 2,100,000 clones, approximately 94% being singletons. Terminally differentiated effector memory CD45RA+ cells were left out of the naive CD8 fraction, which was CD45RO-negative and positively selected for CCR7. The sample consisted of naive CD8+ T cells from PBMCs. Source of these receptors: a man aged 18 to 30 in good health. Some clones in this sample may be carry-over from other donors' samples.

The chain carries TRBV13 and TRBJ1-1; possibly TRBD1 for D (5 bases). Germline V gene lookup returns CDR1 PRHDT and CDR2 FYEKMQ (reference sequence). V dropped 5 bases and J dropped 0 bases, with 16 bases sitting between them. This CDR3 has 16 amino acids. The CDR3, as DNA: TGTGCCAGCAGCCCCGAAAGACAGCGTATGAACACTGAAGCTTTCTTT. This translates into CASSPERQRMNTEAFF.

The V gene is TRBV6-5, the J gene TRBJ2-2; D uncertain. V was pared by 6 bases and J by 8 bases, with 10 bases between. The CDR3 has 12 amino acids. CDR1 and CDR2 from the germline V gene are MNHEY and SVGAGI. CDR3 in amino acids: CASRSAYGELFF. CDR3 DNA: TGTGCCAGCAGATCCGCCTATGGGGAGCTGTTTTTT.

This rearrangement joins TRBV11-1 to TRBJ2-1, with 12 bases matching TRBD2. Trimming at V came to 8 bases and at J to 2 bases, leaving 10 bases not matched to a gene. Germline CDR1 is SGHAT and CDR2 is FQDESV (reference sequence). CDR3 size: 17 residues. The CDR3 bases are TGTGCCAGCCGCGGGACTAGCGGGTCGCTAACCTACAATGAGCAGTTCTTC. It is translated as CASRGTSGSLTYNEQFF.

The chain combines TRBV25-1 with TRBJ1-2; D not certain. This CDR3 comprises 13 residues. V was trimmed by 2 bases and J by 4 bases, leaving 8 bases between them. The germline V gene has CDR1 MGHDK and CDR2 SYGVNS. CDR3 residues: CASSERGGYGYTF. CDR3 DNA: TGTGCCAGCAGTGAACGGGGTGGCTATGGCTACACCTTC.

This clone has only one observation. The rearrangement uses TRBV27 and TRBJ1-4; D is undetermined. The V and J ends lost 5 bases and 0 bases respectively, with 13 bases between them. Germline V gene sequence: CDR1 MNHEY, CDR2 SMNVEV (reference sequence). The length of the CDR3 is 16 residues. CDR3: CASSDQTPATNEKLFF. The CDR3 DNA reads as TGTGCCAGCAGTGATCAGACCCCAGCAACTAATGAAAAACTGTTTTTT.

V is TRBV7-9 and J is TRBJ2-1; no clear D gene. This CDR3 region has 15 residues. Per the germline V gene, CDR1 is SEHNR and CDR2 is FQNEAQ (reference sequence). Trimming removed 5 bases from V and 8 bases from J, with 19 bases in between. DNA for the CDR3: TGTGCCAGCAGCCCCCCCACTAACCACGAGGATGAGCAGTTCTTC. Protein product: CASSPPTNHEDEQFF.

The genes are TRBV7-9 and TRBJ2-7, with TRBD1 matching 7 bases. The CDR3 runs 15 residues. V trimming: 0 bases; J trimming: 2 bases; junction bases outside the gene matches: 4. Germline V gene sequence: CDR1 SEHNR, CDR2 FQNEAQ (reference sequence). CDR3 amino acids: CASSLARDSTYEQYF. The CDR3, as DNA: TGTGCCAGCAGCTTAGCCCGGGACAGCACCTACGAGCAGTACTTC.

As concerns this clone: The same CDR3 can be traced to other DNA sequences in this sample. The chain is built from TRBV27 and TRBJ2-7; the match to TRBD1 covers 8 bases. CDR1 and CDR2 (germline): MNHEY, SMNVEV (reference sequence). CDR3 length equals 13 residues. Trimming removed 5 bases from V and 6 bases from J; junction bases left unmatched: 6. CDR3 sequence (DNA): TGTGCCAGCAGTCTTGACAGGGGTGGCGAGCAGTACTTC. Its translation: CASSLDRGGEQYF.

This sequence joins TRBV28 and TRBJ2-1, with 8 bases identical to TRBD1. CDR1 MDHEN and CDR2 SYDVKM come from the germline V gene. There are 16 residues in the CDR3. J lost 7 bases, V lost 6 bases, and 14 bases had no gene match. CDR3 residues: CASSIAPRGRINEQFF. The CDR3 bases are TGTGCCAGCAGCATCGCCCCCAGGGGGCGTATAAATGAGCAGTTCTTC.